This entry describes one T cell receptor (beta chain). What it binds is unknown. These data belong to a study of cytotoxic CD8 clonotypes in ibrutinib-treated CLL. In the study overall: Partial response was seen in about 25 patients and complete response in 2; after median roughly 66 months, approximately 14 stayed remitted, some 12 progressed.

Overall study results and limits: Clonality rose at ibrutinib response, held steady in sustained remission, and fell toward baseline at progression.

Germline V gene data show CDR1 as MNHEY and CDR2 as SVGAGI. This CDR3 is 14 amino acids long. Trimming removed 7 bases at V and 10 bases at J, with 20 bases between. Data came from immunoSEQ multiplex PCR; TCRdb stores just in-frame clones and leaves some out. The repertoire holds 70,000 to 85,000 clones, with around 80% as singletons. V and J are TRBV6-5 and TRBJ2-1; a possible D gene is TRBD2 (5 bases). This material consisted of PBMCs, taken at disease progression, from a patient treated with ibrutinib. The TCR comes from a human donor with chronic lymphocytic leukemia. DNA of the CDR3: TGTGCCAGCAAATCGACTACCCAATCCTCGGAGCAGTTCTTC. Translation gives CASKSTTQSSEQFF.